The rows below give T cell receptor beta chains drawn from one sample of a study of T cells after yellow fever vaccination. Via MiXCR, TCRdb re-called the 5' RACE reads, giving one row per CDR3 protein. The repertoire includes fewer than 150,000 distinct CDR3 sequences, roughly 8.2% of them detected once, and under 0.95% sits in the top ten. This sample comprised CD4+ T cells sorted from PBMCs, obtained 5 days after the yellow fever booster vaccination. The receptors come from a young man who received the YFV17D yellow fever vaccine. Each CDR3 is given with its conserved first and last residue. The D gene is left open where the match is weak. Where a row states a size, it is once, few, many or the class of an expanded clone; other rows omit it.

d_call j_call v_call clone_size cdr3_aa cdr3_nt
TRBD2 TRBJ2-1 TRBV20-1 many CSVLLPGLAYEQFF TGCAGTGTCCTATTACCGGGACTAGCCTATGAGCAGTTCTTC
NA TRBJ2-7 TRBV29-1 many CSVRGKLRDSRSYEQYF TGCAGCGTTCGGGGGAAACTACGGGACAGCCGCTCCTACGAGCAGTACTTC
NA TRBJ2-1 TRBV5-1 many CASRVTVLNEQFF TGCGCCAGCAGGGTGACTGTTCTCAATGAGCAGTTCTTC
NA TRBJ2-2 TRBV5-1 many CASSPDSWGLFF TGCGCCAGCAGCCCGGACAGTTGGGGGCTGTTTTTT
TRBD1 TRBJ1-5 TRBV5-6 few CASSLGQVSNQPQHF TGTGCCAGCAGCTTAGGACAGGTTAGCAATCAGCCCCAGCATTTT
TRBD1 TRBJ1-1 TRBV5-4 NA CASSPLRDRAVTEAFF TGTGCCAGCAGCCCACTCCGGGACAGGGCTGTCACTGAAGCTTTCTTT
NA TRBJ2-5 TRBV15 many CATSSTGLVQETQYF TGTGCCACCAGCAGTACAGGGTTAGTCCAGGAGACCCAGTACTTC
TRBD1 TRBJ2-7 TRBV3-1 many CASSFMRDRGGEQYF TGTGCCAGCAGCTTCATGAGGGACAGGGGTGGCGAGCAGTACTTC
NA TRBJ1-2 TRBV7-2 many CASSLVRPNGYTF TGTGCCAGCAGCTTAGTACGTCCAAACGGCTACACCTTC
NA TRBJ2-2 TRBV5-6 many CASSLGWANTGELFF TGTGCCAGCAGCTTGGGATGGGCGAACACCGGGGAGCTGTTTTTT
NA TRBJ2-6 TRBV7-2 many CASGGSGANVLTF TGTGCCAGCGGCGGGTCTGGGGCCAACGTCCTGACTTTC
NA TRBJ2-1 TRBV6-2/TRBV6-3 many CASSYVSGVGTWDEQFF TGTGCCAGCAGTTACGTTTCCGGCGTCGGTACCTGGGATGAGCAGTTCTTC
NA TRBJ1-3 TRBV4-3 few CASSRRAGSDTIYF TGCGCCAGCAGCCGGCGAGCAGGGTCGGACACCATATATTTT
NA TRBJ1-5 TRBV4-2 NA CASSRQDSDNQPQHF TGTGCCAGCAGCCGGCAGGACAGCGACAATCAGCCCCAGCATTTT
NA TRBJ1-1 TRBV5-1 many CASSFEGTNTEAFF TGCGCCAGCAGCTTTGAGGGAACGAACACTGAAGCTTTCTTT
NA TRBJ2-1 TRBV7-9 many CASSFSGGLGNEQFF TGTGCCAGCAGCTTCTCCGGCGGGCTCGGCAATGAGCAGTTCTTC